What follows describes a single T cell receptor (beta chain). The sample is drawn from a study of patients and donors after allogeneic stem cell transplantation. Via MiXCR, TCRdb re-called the RT-PCR reads, giving one row per CDR3 protein. The repertoire includes over 200,000 distinct CDR3 sequences, around two fifths of them detected once, and about 9.9% sits in the top ten. V lost 0 bases and J 5 bases, leaving 11 bases between the germline ends. The CDR3 extends over 14 amino acids. Germline CDR1 reads SGHRS; CDR2 reads YFSETQ. Input material: blood, either unsorted or a sorted T cell fraction (not recorded which). The sequence came from a human donor who was either an allogeneic HSCT recipient or a stem cell or donor lymphocyte infusion donor (not recorded which). It is not recorded whose cells these are; they may come from a transplant donor. V gene TRBV5-1 combines with J gene TRBJ1-1, with D tentatively TRBD1 (5 bases). The CDR3 region is CASSLVGLRTEAFF. CDR3 DNA: TGCGCCAGCAGCTTGGTGGGGCTCAGGACTGAAGCTTTCTTT.